Following are 21 T cell receptor beta chains from one sample sequenced in a study of human T cells and chemical hapten exposure. Using its own MiXCR run on the RACE reads, TCRdb lists one record per CDR3 protein. The sample lists around 99,000 distinct CDR3 sequences, around 12% occurring once. Time point of the sample: patch test 1, 2 weeks after DPC sensitization. As to treatment: therapeutic diphenylcyclopropenone sensitization with weekly scalp DPC. The sequences come from whole blood, collected in connection with sensitization to the hapten diphenylcyclopropenone (DPC). Receptor source: a middle-aged woman with alopecia areata. Some clones in this sample may be carry-over from other donors' samples.

The chain couples TRBV27 to TRBJ1-1; D remains unclear. CDR1 is MNHEY and CDR2 is SMNVEV in the germline V gene (reference sequence). This CDR3 has 13 residues. V lost 2 bases and J lost 5, with 9 bases in between. The CDR3 bases are TGTGCCAGCAGTTTAAGGGAAAAGACTGAAGCTTTCTTT. Protein product: CASSLREKTEAFF.

This clonotype occurred a few times. The chain is built from TRBV28 and TRBJ2-7, with 9 nucleotides matching TRBD2. V lost 5 bases and J lost 6; bases outside the gene matches: 11. Per the germline V gene, CDR1 is MDHEN and CDR2 is SYDVKM. The CDR3 runs to 15 residues. CDR3: CASSPRLAGVGEQYF. DNA of the CDR3: TGTGCCAGCAGTCCCCGGTTAGCGGGAGTGGGCGAGCAGTACTTC.

This clonotype occurred many times. The J gene is TRBJ2-5, the V gene TRBV9; 9 bases align to TRBD2. V lost 1 base, J lost 3 bases, and 4 bases stayed unmatched. CDR1 and CDR2 from the germline V gene are SGDLS and YYNGEE. The CDR3 runs 15 residues. The CDR3 spells CASSVSSGSEETQYF. The CDR3 DNA is TGTGCCAGCAGCGTAAGTAGCGGGAGCGAAGAGACCCAGTACTTC.

This chain links TRBV5-1 with TRBJ2-3, with a possible D match to TRBD1 (6 bases). The germline CDR1 and CDR2 sequences are SGHRS and YFSETQ. This CDR3 is built from 15 residues. The ends were cut back, 2 bases at V and 2 bases at J, with 12 bases in the middle. The CDR3 sequence is CASSLTGFDTDTQYF. The CDR3 nucleotides are TGCGCCAGCAGCTTAACAGGGTTCGACACAGATACGCAGTATTTT.

In this sample, this clonotype turned up a few times. The chain couples TRBV28 to TRBJ2-1; 11 bases match TRBD1. The CDR3 spans 14 residues. Germline assignment: CDR1 MDHEN and CDR2 SYDVKM. V shed 8 bases and J 3 bases; nucleotides not matched to a gene: 3. This chain's CDR3 is CASGQGALYNEQFF. The DNA for the CDR3 is TGTGCCAGCGGACAGGGGGCTCTCTACAATGAGCAGTTCTTC.

This clonotype showed up many times. This chain joins TRBV5-1 and TRBJ2-3; D is tentatively TRBD1 or TRBD2 (6 bases each). CDR1 and CDR2 (germline): SGHRS, YFSETQ. The CDR3 totals 15 residues. The V end was cut by 2 bases, the J end by 6 bases, with 16 bases between. In DNA form, the CDR3 reads TGCGCCAGCAGCTTAGGTCAAGGGGGGACGGATACGCAGTATTTT. Protein sequence: CASSLGQGGTDTQYF.

The J gene is TRBJ1-3, the V gene TRBV2, with TRBD1 matching over 9 bases. Germline CDR1 reads SNHLY; CDR2 reads FYNNEI. This CDR3 is 15 amino acids long. V shed 7 bases, J shed 2 bases, and the junction held 6 bases outside the gene matches. Here the CDR3 reads CASIPQGAPGNTIYF. The CDR3 DNA reads as TGTGCCAGCATACCACAGGGGGCGCCTGGAAACACCATATATTTT.

In its sample, this clonotype was seen a few times. The CDR3 region has the DNA TGTGCCAGCAGCTTAGGGACTAGCGGGAACAATGAGCAGTTCTTC. Its translation is CASSLGTSGNNEQFF. V usage is TRBV5-6 and J usage is TRBJ2-1, with 13 bases aligning to TRBD2. Germline V gives CDR1 SGHDT, CDR2 YYEEEE. CDR3 length: 15 residues. V dropped 2 bases and J dropped 5; count of bases not matched to a gene: 1.

The gene calls are TRBV28 and TRBJ1-2; perhaps TRBD1 as D (5 bases). Trimming stripped 8 bases from V and 4 bases from J, with 17 bases between. From germline, CDR1 is MDHEN and CDR2 SYDVKM. The CDR3 is made up of 14 amino acids. Here the CDR3 DNA reads TGTGCCAGCCGCACGGGGACTCCCGCCTATGGCTACACCTTC. Translation: CASRTGTPAYGYTF.

This clonotype was recorded at least ten times. The genes are TRBV20-1 and TRBJ2-3; TRBD2 aligns across 12 bases. The CDR3 runs to 16 residues. Unmatched junction bases numbered 8, after V lost 2 bases and J lost 5 bases. Germline assignment: CDR1 DFQATT and CDR2 SNEGSKA (reference sequence). The CDR3 nucleotides read TGCAGTGCTAGATCAATCCTAGCGGGAGGGGGAGATACGCAGTATTTT. Encoded protein: CSARSILAGGGDTQYF.

The V call is TRBV18, the J call TRBJ2-7, with 13 bases that match TRBD2. The length of the CDR3 is 15 residues. CDR1 and CDR2 from the germline V gene are KGHSH and LQKENI. V shed 3 bases and J 7 bases; nucleotides not matched to a gene: 6. The CDR3 sequence: CASSPTSGRSWEQYF. In DNA, the CDR3 is TGTGCCAGCTCACCGACTAGCGGGAGGTCGTGGGAGCAGTACTTC.

This clonotype was seen only a few times. This chain links TRBV21-1 with TRBJ1-6; the table's D call of TRBD1 was not tested on the DNA. TRBV21-1 is deemed a pseudogene. This CDR3 contains 16 residues. This CDR3 is CASSIRQGPLNSPLHF. The CDR3 nucleotides are TGTGCCAGCAGCATTAGACAGGGGCCGTTAAATTCACCCCTCCACTTT.

In the case of this clonotype: No conserved phenylalanine or tryptophan ends this CDR3, so it is likely a read error. V and J are TRBV20-1 and TRBJ2-2; no reliable D call. The ends were cut back, 2 bases at V and 4 bases at J, with 8 bases in the middle. This CDR3 has 13 amino acids. CDR1 is DFQATT and CDR2 is SNEGSKA in the germline V gene (reference sequence). Written as DNA, the CDR3 is TGCAGTGCTAGAAACTACCTCACCGGGGAGCTGTTTTCT. Its protein product is CSARNYLTGELFS.

The rearrangement joins TRBV6-5 to TRBJ2-1; TRBD1 or TRBD2 may be the D gene (6 bases each). Looked up from germline, CDR1 is MNHEY and CDR2 is SVGAGI. Trimming left V 6 bases short and J 0 bases short, with 12 bases between. CDR3 size: 15 residues. The CDR3 coding sequence is TGTGCCAGCAGCCCCACGGGGGCCTCCTACAATGAGCAGTTCTTC. Protein product: CASSPTGASYNEQFF.

J is TRBJ2-1 and V is TRBV7-3; D remains ambiguous. CDR1 SGHTA and CDR2 FQGTGA come from the germline V gene. Between the trimmed V and J ends, which lost 5 bases and 3 bases, there was a span of 11 bases. The CDR3 extends over 14 amino acids. CDR3 residues: CASSPRLGYNEQFF. The CDR3 DNA reads TGTGCCAGCAGCCCCCGGCTGGGCTACAATGAGCAGTTCTTC.

In its sample, this clonotype was seen a few times. The V gene is TRBV28, the J gene TRBJ1-1; TRBD1 matches 8 bases. CDR1 MDHEN and CDR2 SYDVKM come from the germline V gene. Trimming at V came to 5 bases and at J to 3 bases, leaving 8 bases not matched to a gene. This CDR3 comprises 15 residues. CDR3 in amino acids: CASSPQGARDTEAFF. The CDR3, as DNA: TGTGCCAGCAGTCCCCAGGGGGCAAGGGACACTGAAGCTTTCTTT. Full variable domain (remainder filled in from reference TRBV28 and TRBJ1-1): DVKVTQSSRYLVKRTGEKVFLECVQDMDHENMFWYRQDPGLGLRLIYFSYDVKMKEKGDIPEGYSVSREKKERFSLILESASTNQTSMYLCASSPQGARDTEAFFGQGTRLTVV.

The rearrangement joins TRBV28 to TRBJ2-1; 9 positions agree with TRBD2. The CDR3 contains 15 residues. The J segment lost 7 bases and the V segment lost 4 bases, leaving 8 bases of the junction unmatched. From germline, CDR1 is MDHEN and CDR2 SYDVKM. The CDR3 sequence: CASSYPIAGANEQFF. CDR3 nucleotides: TGTGCCAGCAGTTACCCGATAGCGGGAGCTAATGAGCAGTTCTTC.

There are a few counts of this clonotype. The J gene is TRBJ2-7, the V gene TRBV29-1; TRBD1 matches 8 bases. This CDR3 is 12 amino acids long. The junction had 8 bases not matched to a gene; V was cut back by 7 bases and J by 6 bases. Germline CDR1 SQVTM, CDR2 ANQGSEA. This CDR3 is CSALTGAGEQYF. DNA for the CDR3: TGCAGCGCCCTGACAGGGGCCGGCGAGCAGTACTTC.

In this sample, this clonotype turned up many times. The V call is TRBV20-1, the J call TRBJ2-1; D is possibly TRBD1 (6 bases). CDR3 length: 15 residues. Trimming took off 4 bases at V and 0 bases at J, with 13 bases between the two ends. CDR1 and CDR2 (germline): DFQATT, SNEGSKA (reference sequence). In DNA form, the CDR3 reads TGCAGTGCTATAAACAGGGCGAGCTCCTACAATGAGCAGTTCTTC. Residues: CSAINRASSYNEQFF.

The chain has TRBV28 and TRBJ2-1; D gene uncertain. Germline assignment: CDR1 MDHEN and CDR2 SYDVKM. The CDR3 has 16 residues. The V end lost 5 bases, the J end lost 5 bases, and 19 bases lay between the germline ends. This CDR3 is CASSLSRMRGDNEQFF. The CDR3, as DNA: TGTGCCAGCAGTCTTTCCAGGATGCGAGGAGACAATGAGCAGTTCTTC.

This chain connects TRBV5-1 to TRBJ2-6, with D unclear. The V and J ends lost 0 bases and 1 base respectively, with 5 bases between them. The CDR3 is 15 residues long. The germline V gene has CDR1 SGHRS and CDR2 YFSETQ. CDR3 DNA sequence: TGCGCCAGCAGCTTGGCCGGGTCTGGGGCCAACGTCCTGACTTTC. Its protein is CASSLAGSGANVLTF. Together with reference TRBV5-1 and TRBJ2-6, the CDR3 gives the full variable domain: KAGVTQTPRYLIKTRGQQVTLSCSPISGHRSVSWYQQTPGQGLQFLFEYFSETQRNKGNFPGRFSGRQFSNSRSEMNVSTLELGDSALYLCASSLAGSGANVLTFGAGSRLTVL.